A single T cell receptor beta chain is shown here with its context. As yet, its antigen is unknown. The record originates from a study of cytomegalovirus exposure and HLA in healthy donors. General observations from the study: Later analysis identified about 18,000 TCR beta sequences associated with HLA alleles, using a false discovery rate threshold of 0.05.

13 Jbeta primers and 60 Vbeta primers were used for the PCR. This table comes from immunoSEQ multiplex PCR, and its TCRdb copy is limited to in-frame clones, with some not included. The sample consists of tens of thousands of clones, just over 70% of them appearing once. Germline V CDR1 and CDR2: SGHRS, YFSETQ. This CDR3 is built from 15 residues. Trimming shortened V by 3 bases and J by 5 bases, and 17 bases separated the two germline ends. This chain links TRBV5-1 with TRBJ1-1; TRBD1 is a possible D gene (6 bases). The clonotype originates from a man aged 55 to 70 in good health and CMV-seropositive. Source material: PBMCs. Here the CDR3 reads CASSSLGGTATEAFF. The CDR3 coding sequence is TGCGCCAGCAGCTCACTTGGGGGCACAGCGACTGAAGCTTTCTTT.